The following is a T cell receptor (beta chain) sequence with its context. Its antigen is not known. This specimen belongs to a study of shared clonotypes between healthy human individuals. About the study: The plates for each donor numbered three CD4 naive, three CD4 memory, two CD8 naive and one CD8 memory.

Overall study findings and caveats: It was observed that approximately 5% of naive CD4 clonotypes were shared across several donors.

Sorted-subset replicate PCRs used 200 ng DNA, 25,000 to 30,000 T cell genomes. The table came from immunoSEQ multiplex PCR; TCRdb's copy has only in-frame clones and leaves some out. The sample yields some 2,000,000 clones, 85% to 95% seen once. The J segment lost 5 bases and the V segment lost 5 bases, leaving 6 bases of the junction unmatched. CDR3 length: 14 residues. Germline V CDR1 and CDR2: LNHDA, SQIVND (reference sequence). Sequenced: naive CD4+ T cells sorted from blood. Described subset: CD45RA+ positively selected. The receptor comes from a man aged 18-30 years in good health. The chain links TRBV19 to TRBJ2-7, with 10 bases identical to TRBD1. The CDR3 reads CASSPGQGFHEQYF. The CDR3 region has the DNA TGTGCCAGTAGTCCGGGACAGGGGTTCCACGAGCAGTACTTC.